This note documents a single T cell receptor (beta chain) sequence. Produced via immunoSEQ multiplex PCR; TCRdb's table is partial and in-frame only. The data hold roughly 170,000 clones, with 85% to 90% observed a single time. This sample is part of a study of control samples from healthy donors and cancer patients. CDR1 is SGHRS, CDR2 YFSETQ, per germline. This CDR3 comprises 15 residues. V was clipped by 2 bases and J by 1 base; unmatched bases: 4. The chain combines TRBV5-1 with TRBJ2-3; 7 nucleotides agree with TRBD1. The sequencing sample was made of blood. The sequence derives from a woman under 40 in good health. CDR3 protein: CASSFRDRGTDTQYF. The CDR3 DNA is TGCGCCAGCAGCTTCCGGGACAGAGGCACAGATACGCAGTATTTT. The full variable domain, in which reference TRBV5-1 and TRBJ2-3 provide the parts outside the CDR3, is KAGVTQTPRYLIKTRGQQVTLSCSPISGHRSVSWYQQTPGQGLQFLFEYFSETQRNKGNFPGRFSGRQFSNSRSEMNVSTLELGDSALYLCASSFRDRGTDTQYFGPGTRLTVL.